The 23 T cell receptor beta chains listed next were all sequenced from one sample in a study of post-analysis software for immune sequencing data. Study observations and caveats: Compared with controls, patients had more of about five TRBV segments, including TRBV5-6, TRBV5-1 and TRBV20-1.

The TCR beta cDNA libraries carried unique molecular identifiers. Each CDR3 protein gets one entry after TCRdb re-called the PCR reads with MiXCR. The sample shows 650,000 to 900,000 distinct CDR3 sequences, 35% to 55% of them seen only once. Their target antigens are unknown. Specimen: blood. Source of these receptors: a girl under 18 with multiple sclerosis.

The V and J genes are TRBV12-3 or TRBV12-4 and TRBJ1-2, with a tentative D call TRBD1 (5 bases). The V and J ends lost 5 bases and 1 base respectively, with 11 bases between them. The CDR3 has 14 residues. The CDR3 loop is CASSAGRDNYGYTF. CDR3 coding DNA: TGTGCCAGCAGTGCGGGACGGGATAACTATGGCTACACCTTC.

This chain joins TRBV7-2 and TRBJ2-1, with unresolved D. Germline-derived CDR1 and CDR2 are SGHTA and FQGNSA. The V and J ends lost 1 base and 4 bases respectively, with 11 bases between them. CDR3 size: 15 residues. The CDR3 coding sequence is TGTGCCAGCAGCTTAGGGGTCAACGGGTACAATGAGCAGTTCTTC. Amino acids: CASSLGVNGYNEQFF.

J is TRBJ1-2 and V is TRBV19, with 8 bases matching TRBD1. Germline CDR1 and CDR2: LNHDA and SQIVND (reference sequence). V was clipped by 5 bases and J by 3 bases; unmatched bases: 8. CDR3 size: 15 residues. CDR3 sequence: CASSPRGQAYYGYTF. CDR3 nucleotide sequence: TGTGCCAGTAGTCCCAGGGGACAGGCATACTATGGCTACACCTTC.

The chain recombines TRBV6-6 with TRBJ2-7; no reliable D call. The CDR3 loop spans 12 amino acids. CDR1 and CDR2 (germline): MNHNY, SVGAGI (reference sequence). Trimming left V 7 bases short and J 2 bases short, with 9 bases between. CDR3 amino acids: CASMAGPYEQYF. The CDR3 nucleotides are TGTGCCAGCATGGCCGGTCCCTACGAGCAGTACTTC.

In its sample, this clonotype was seen a few times. The genes are TRBV12-3 or TRBV12-4 and TRBJ1-1; D unresolved. CDR3 size: 13 residues. Trimming pared 4 bases from V and 0 bases from J, leaving 6 bases between. The DNA for the CDR3 is TGTGCCAGCAGTTACGGTATGAACACTGAAGCTTTCTTT. Translation: CASSYGMNTEAFF.

This sequence joins TRBV15 and TRBJ1-1, with TRBD1 as a possible D gene (6 bases). CDR1 and CDR2 from the germline V gene are LNHNV and YYDKDF (reference sequence). The CDR3 is 13 residues long. V lost 7 bases to trimming and J lost 4 bases, with 13 bases between them. The CDR3 DNA reads as TGTGCCACCAAACATGACAGGTCCACTGAAGCTTTCTTT. Its protein product is CATKHDRSTEAFF.

The chain has TRBV20-1 and TRBJ1-5; no definite D call. CDR3 size: 16 residues. Germline V lookup: CDR1 DFQATT, CDR2 SNEGSKA (reference sequence). V was cut by 0 bases and J by 0 bases, with 12 bases left in between. CDR3 in DNA: TGCAGTGCTAGAGATCCCTGGGGAGGTAGCAATCAGCCCCAGCATTTT. The encoded protein is CSARDPWGGSNQPQHF.

This clonotype appeared a few times. The genes are TRBV7-9 and TRBJ2-7; maybe TRBD2 (6 bases). V was pared by 5 bases and J by 5 bases, with 25 bases between. Looked up from germline, CDR1 is SEHNR and CDR2 is FQNEAQ (reference sequence). CDR3 length: 17 amino acids. As DNA, the CDR3 is TGTGCCAGCAGCCCCGTTTCTGGGACTGCTGTTTCGGACGAGCAGTACTTC. Protein product: CASSPVSGTAVSDEQYF.

The chain combines TRBV18 with TRBJ1-1; possible D gene TRBD1, 5 bases. The V gene's germline CDR1 is KGHSH and CDR2 LQKENI. The V end lost 5 bases, the J end lost 1 base, and 20 bases lay between the germline ends. The CDR3 has 17 amino acids. CDR3 sequence reads: CASSSGILGRTNTEAFF. For the CDR3, the DNA is TGTGCCAGCTCATCAGGGATCCTCGGACGGACGAACACTGAAGCTTTCTTT.

This chain joins TRBV11-1 and TRBJ1-3; the D is unclear. The CDR3 length is 17 residues. Germline V gene sequence: CDR1 SGHAT, CDR2 FQDESV (reference sequence). Trimming took off 7 bases at V and 0 bases at J, with 19 bases between the two ends. The chain's CDR3 is CASTITGDRTSGNTIYF. In DNA form, the CDR3 reads TGTGCCAGCACCATAACCGGGGATAGGACCTCTGGAAACACCATATATTTT.

The chain employs TRBV27 and TRBJ2-4; 7 positions match TRBD1. TRBJ2-7 matches the DNA end more closely, so the J call is doubtful. Germline lookup yields CDR1 MNHEY and CDR2 SMNVEV (reference sequence). The CDR3 is 15 amino acids. CDR3 bases: TGTGCCAGCAGTCCCATACCCCGGGACAGCTACGAGCAGTACTTC. Amino acid sequence: CASSPIPRDSYEQYF.

This chain connects TRBV7-9 to TRBJ1-2; D not resolved. Germline assignment: CDR1 SEHNR and CDR2 FQNEAQ (reference sequence). Between the trimmed V and J ends, which lost 3 bases and 2 bases, there was a span of 10 bases. This CDR3 region has 14 residues. Here the CDR3 reads CASSLEAENYGYTF. CDR3 sequence (DNA): TGTGCCAGCAGCTTGGAGGCGGAGAACTATGGCTACACCTTC.

CDR3 amino acids: CASSPTMDTGELFF. In DNA form, the CDR3 reads TGTGCCAGCAGCCCAACAATGGACACCGGGGAGCTGTTTTTT. The V gene is TRBV7-3, the J gene TRBJ2-2; D is unclear. V was clipped by 5 bases and J by 3 bases, with 10 bases between them. CDR1 is SGHTA, CDR2 FQGTGA, per germline. This CDR3 is built from 14 residues. Complete variable domain (other parts from reference TRBV7-3 and TRBJ2-2): GAGVSQTPSNKVTEKGKYVELRCDPISGHTALYWYRQSLGQGPEFLIYFQGTGAADDSGLPNDRFFAVRPEGSVSTLKIQRTERGDSAVYLCASSPTMDTGELFFGEGSRLTVL.

The rearrangement links TRBV6-6 to TRBJ2-3, with D hard to call. Germline CDR1 MNHNY, CDR2 SVGAGI (reference sequence). The V end was cut by 5 bases, the J end by 3 bases, with 12 bases between. This CDR3 spans 14 amino acids. The CDR3 coding sequence is TGTGCCAGCAGTCCGCATTCACTGACAGATACGCAGTATTTT. It codes for CASSPHSLTDTQYF.

The CDR3 protein is CSAQGRQGTYTEAFF. CDR3 DNA: TGCAGCGCCCAGGGCCGACAGGGGACCTACACTGAAGCTTTCTTT. The chain combines TRBV29-1 with TRBJ1-1; 8 bases fit TRBD1. The germline V gene has CDR1 SQVTM and CDR2 ANQGSEA. The CDR3 runs to 15 residues. The trim removed 7 bases at V and 3 bases at J, leaving 13 bases unmatched.

In its sample, this clonotype was seen a few times. The V call is TRBV27, the J call TRBJ2-1; D perhaps matches TRBD2 (6 bases). V shed 2 bases and J shed 8 bases, with 13 bases lying between them. This CDR3 comprises 14 residues. Germline assignment: CDR1 MNHEY and CDR2 SMNVEV (reference sequence). CDR3 DNA sequence: TGTGCCAGCAGTTTAGGATATAGGGAGGATGAGCAGTTCTTC. Protein: CASSLGYREDEQFF.

The chain joins TRBV5-1 to TRBJ2-1; 12 nucleotides line up with TRBD2. CDR1 SGHRS and CDR2 YFSETQ come from the germline V gene. The CDR3 has 17 amino acids. V was clipped by 5 bases and J by 7 bases; unmatched bases: 13. DNA of the CDR3: TGCGCCAGCAGTTATCTGAAGACTAGCGGGAGATATAATGAGCAGTTCTTC. Amino acids: CASSYLKTSGRYNEQFF.

This chain uses TRBV29-1 with TRBJ1-2; D might be TRBD1 (6 bases). The CDR3 is 12 residues long. Trimming took off 6 bases at V and 7 bases at J, with 15 bases between the two ends. In germline, CDR1 is SQVTM, CDR2 ANQGSEA. The CDR3 spells CSVPTGFLGYTF. For the CDR3, the DNA is TGCAGCGTCCCCACAGGGTTCCTTGGCTACACCTTC.

This clonotype turned up a few times. The chain recombines TRBV29-1 with TRBJ2-3; TRBD1 matches at 7 bases. Germline loops: CDR1 SQVTM, CDR2 ANQGSEA. There are 15 residues in the CDR3. J gave up 2 bases and V 0 bases, and 5 bases lay outside the gene matches. CDR3 bases: TGCAGCGTTGAAGAGACAGGGTTGGTCACAGATACGCAGTATTTT. It is translated as CSVEETGLVTDTQYF.

This clonotype was found a few times. The chain employs TRBV12-3 or TRBV12-4 and TRBJ1-2; no definite D call. Trimming cost V 6 bases and J 8 bases, with 19 bases left between them. The CDR3 runs to 14 residues. CDR3 in amino acids: CASRRTEEAGGYTF. The DNA of the CDR3 is TGTGCCAGCAGACGGACGGAGGAGGCCGGCGGCTACACCTTC.

This clonotype was seen a few times. The chain joins TRBV7-9 to TRBJ2-7; D gene ambiguous. V was pared by 3 bases and J by 5 bases, with 17 bases between. The CDR3 has 15 residues. CDR1 is SEHNR and CDR2 is FQNEAQ in the germline V gene (reference sequence). The CDR3 here is CASSFGESSMNEQYF. Here the CDR3 DNA reads TGTGCCAGCAGCTTTGGAGAGTCAAGTATGAACGAGCAGTACTTC.

The V call is TRBV6-6, the J call TRBJ2-7; no definite D call. Germline CDR1 is MNHNY and CDR2 is SVGAGI (reference sequence). V lost 4 bases, J lost 6 bases, and 10 bases lay in between. The CDR3 sequence is 12 residues long. In nucleotides, the CDR3 is TGTGCCAGCAGTTCCCACCTAGGCGAGCAGTACTTC. Translation: CASSSHLGEQYF.

The rearrangement links TRBV7-6 to TRBJ1-1; D is undetermined. Germline values: CDR1 SGHVS, CDR2 FNYEAQ. This CDR3 region has 14 residues. Trimming pared 5 bases from V and 5 bases from J, leaving 15 bases between. The CDR3 nucleotides read TGTGCCAGCAGCACCTCGGGCCTGGGAACTGAAGCTTTCTTT. It encodes CASSTSGLGTEAFF.